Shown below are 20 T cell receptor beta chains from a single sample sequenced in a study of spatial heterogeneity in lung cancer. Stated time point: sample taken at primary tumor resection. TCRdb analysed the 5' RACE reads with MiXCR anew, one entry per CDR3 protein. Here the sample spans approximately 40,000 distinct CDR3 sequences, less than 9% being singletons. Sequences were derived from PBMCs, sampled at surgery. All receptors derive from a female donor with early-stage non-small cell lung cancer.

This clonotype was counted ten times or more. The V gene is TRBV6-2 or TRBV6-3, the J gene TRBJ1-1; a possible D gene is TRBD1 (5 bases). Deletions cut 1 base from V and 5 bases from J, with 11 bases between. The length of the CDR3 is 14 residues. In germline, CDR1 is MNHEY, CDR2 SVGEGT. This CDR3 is CASSYWGSSTEAFF. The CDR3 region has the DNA TGTGCCAGCAGTTACTGGGGGAGCTCTACTGAAGCTTTCTTT.

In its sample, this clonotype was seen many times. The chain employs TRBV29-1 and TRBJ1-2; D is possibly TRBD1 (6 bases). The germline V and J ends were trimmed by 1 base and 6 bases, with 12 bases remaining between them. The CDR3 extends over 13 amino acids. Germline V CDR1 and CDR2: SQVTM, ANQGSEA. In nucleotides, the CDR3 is TGCAGCGTTGAAGGTACAGGGTCGAATGGCTACACCTTC. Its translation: CSVEGTGSNGYTF.

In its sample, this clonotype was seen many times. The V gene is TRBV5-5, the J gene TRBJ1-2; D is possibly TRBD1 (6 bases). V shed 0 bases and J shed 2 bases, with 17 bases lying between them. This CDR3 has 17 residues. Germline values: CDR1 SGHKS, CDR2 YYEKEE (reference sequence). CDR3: CASSLGLEAGGNYGYTF. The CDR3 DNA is TGTGCCAGCAGCTTGGGGTTAGAAGCTGGGGGCAACTATGGCTACACCTTC.

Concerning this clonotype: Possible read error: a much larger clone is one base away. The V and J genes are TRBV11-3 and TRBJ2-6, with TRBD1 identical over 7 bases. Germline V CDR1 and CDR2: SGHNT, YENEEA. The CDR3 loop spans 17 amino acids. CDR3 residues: CASSTGTEYSGANVLPF. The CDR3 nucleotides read TGTGCCAGCAGCACCGGGACAGAATACTCTGGGGCCAACGTCCTGCCTTTC.

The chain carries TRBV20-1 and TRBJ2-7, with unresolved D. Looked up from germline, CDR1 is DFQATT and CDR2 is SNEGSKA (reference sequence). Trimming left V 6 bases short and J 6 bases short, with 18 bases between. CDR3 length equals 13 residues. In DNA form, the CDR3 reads TGCAGTGCCGTCACCCAGTCAGGCCTCGAGCAGTACTTC. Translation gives CSAVTQSGLEQYF.

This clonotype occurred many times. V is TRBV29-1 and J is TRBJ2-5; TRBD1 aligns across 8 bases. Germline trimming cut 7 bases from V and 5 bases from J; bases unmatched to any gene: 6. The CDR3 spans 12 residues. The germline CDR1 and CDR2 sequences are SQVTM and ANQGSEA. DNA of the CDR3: TGCAGCGGCAAACAGGGGGACGAGACCCAGTACTTC. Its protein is CSGKQGDETQYF. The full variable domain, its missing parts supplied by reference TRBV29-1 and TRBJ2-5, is SAVISQKPSRDICQRGTSLTIQCQVDSQVTMMFWYRQQPGQSLTLIATANQGSEATYESGFVIDKFPISRPNLTFSTLTVSNMSPEDSSIYLCSGKQGDETQYFGPGTRLLVL.

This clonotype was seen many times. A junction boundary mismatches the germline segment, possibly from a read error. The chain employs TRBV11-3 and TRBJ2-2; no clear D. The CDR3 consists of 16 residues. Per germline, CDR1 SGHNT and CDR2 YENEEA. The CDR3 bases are TGTGCCAGCAGCCCCGGTTACGCCAAAAACATCGGGGAGCTGTTTTTT. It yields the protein CASSPGYAKNIGELFF. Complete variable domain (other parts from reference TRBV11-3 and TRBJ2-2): EAGVVQSPRYKIIEKKQPVAFWCNPISGHNTLYWYLQNLGQGPELLIRYENEEAVDDSQLPKDRFSAERLKGVDSTLKIQPAELGDSAVYLCASSPGYAKNIGELFFGEGSRLTVL.

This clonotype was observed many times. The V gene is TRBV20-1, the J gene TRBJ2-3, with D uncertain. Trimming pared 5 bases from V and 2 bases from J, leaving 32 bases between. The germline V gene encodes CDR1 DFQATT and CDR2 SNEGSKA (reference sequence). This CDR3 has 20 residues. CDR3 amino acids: CSAYPDRLDPRRLNTDTQYF. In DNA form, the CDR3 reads TGCAGTGCTTATCCGGATAGGCTAGACCCCCGCAGACTTAACACAGATACGCAGTATTTT.

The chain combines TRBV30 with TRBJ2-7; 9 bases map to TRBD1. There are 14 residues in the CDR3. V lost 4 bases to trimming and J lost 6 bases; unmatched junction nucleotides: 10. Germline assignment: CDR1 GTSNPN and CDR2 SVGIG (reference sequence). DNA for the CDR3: TGTGCCTGGAACAGGGGGCGCGAAGGAGGCGAGCAGTACTTC. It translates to CAWNRGREGGEQYF.

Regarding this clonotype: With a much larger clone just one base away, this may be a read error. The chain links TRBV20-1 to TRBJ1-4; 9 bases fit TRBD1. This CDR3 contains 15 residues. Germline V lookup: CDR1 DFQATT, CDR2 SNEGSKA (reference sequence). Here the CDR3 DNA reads TGCAGTGCTAGAGATCAGGGGACAGGGCACGAAAAACCGTTTTTT. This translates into CSARDQGTGHEKPFF.

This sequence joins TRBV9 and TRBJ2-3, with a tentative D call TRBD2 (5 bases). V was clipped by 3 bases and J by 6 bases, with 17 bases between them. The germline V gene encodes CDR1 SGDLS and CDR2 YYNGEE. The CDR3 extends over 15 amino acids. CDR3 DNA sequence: TGTGCCAGCAGCGACGACAAGCGGAGTTGGGATACGCAGTATTTT. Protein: CASSDDKRSWDTQYF.

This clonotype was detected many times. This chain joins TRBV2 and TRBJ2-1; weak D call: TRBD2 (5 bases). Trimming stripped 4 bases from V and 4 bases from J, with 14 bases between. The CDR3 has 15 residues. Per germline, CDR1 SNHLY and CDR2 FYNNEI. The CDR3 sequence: CASSGGPTGYNEQFF. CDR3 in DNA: TGTGCCAGCAGTGGCGGTCCCACGGGGTACAATGAGCAGTTCTTC.

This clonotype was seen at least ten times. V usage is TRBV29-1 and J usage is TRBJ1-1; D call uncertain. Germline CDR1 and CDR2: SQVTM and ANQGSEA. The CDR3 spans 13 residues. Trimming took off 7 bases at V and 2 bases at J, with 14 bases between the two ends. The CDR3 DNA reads TGCAGCGCTGCCGGACGGCTTAACACTGAAGCTTTCTTT. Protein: CSAAGRLNTEAFF.

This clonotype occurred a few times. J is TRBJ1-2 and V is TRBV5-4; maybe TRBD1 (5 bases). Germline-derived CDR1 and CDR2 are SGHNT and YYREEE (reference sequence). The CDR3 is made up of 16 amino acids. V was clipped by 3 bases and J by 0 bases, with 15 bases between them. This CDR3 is CASSSGGADSNYGYTF. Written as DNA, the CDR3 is TGTGCCAGCAGCTCTGGCGGGGCGGACTCTAACTATGGCTACACCTTC.

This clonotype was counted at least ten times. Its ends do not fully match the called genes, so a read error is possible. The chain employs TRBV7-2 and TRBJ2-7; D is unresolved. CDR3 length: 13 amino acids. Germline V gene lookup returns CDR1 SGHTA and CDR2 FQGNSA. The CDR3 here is CASSLDGKAEKYF. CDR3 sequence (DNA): TGTGCCAGCAGCTTAGATGGGAAAGCCGAGAAGTACTTC.

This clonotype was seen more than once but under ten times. DNA for the CDR3: TGTGCCATCAGGGGGACAGGCCTCTCTGGAAACACCATATATTTT. This encodes CAIRGTGLSGNTIYF. This sequence joins TRBV10-3 and TRBJ1-3, with 8 bases that match TRBD1. V lost 6 bases and J lost 0; bases outside the gene matches: 4. CDR1 and CDR2 (germline): ENHRY, SYGVKD. The length of the CDR3 is 15 residues.

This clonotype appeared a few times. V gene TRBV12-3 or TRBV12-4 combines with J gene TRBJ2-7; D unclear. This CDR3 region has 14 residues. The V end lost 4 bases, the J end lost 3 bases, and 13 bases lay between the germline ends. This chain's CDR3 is CASSSMAGIYEQYF. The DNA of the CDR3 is TGTGCCAGCAGTTCCATGGCAGGAATCTACGAGCAGTACTTC.

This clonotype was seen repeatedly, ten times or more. The CDR3 coding sequence is TGTGCCTTTGGACAGGGGCCTCACACTGAAGCTTTCTTT. It translates to CAFGQGPHTEAFF. V gene TRBV30 combines with J gene TRBJ1-1; TRBD1 matches 9 bases. CDR3 length: 13 amino acids. The ends lost 7 bases at V and 3 bases at J; junction bases unmatched: 6. Per the germline V gene, CDR1 is GTSNPN and CDR2 is SVGIG (reference sequence).

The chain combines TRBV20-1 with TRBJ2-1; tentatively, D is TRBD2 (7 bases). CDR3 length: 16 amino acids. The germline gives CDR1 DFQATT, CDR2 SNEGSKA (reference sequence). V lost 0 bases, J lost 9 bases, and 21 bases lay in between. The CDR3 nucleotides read TGCAGTGCTAGAGATCCTTGGGGGAGGGGGAGTGGTGAGCAGTTCTTC. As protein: CSARDPWGRGSGEQFF.

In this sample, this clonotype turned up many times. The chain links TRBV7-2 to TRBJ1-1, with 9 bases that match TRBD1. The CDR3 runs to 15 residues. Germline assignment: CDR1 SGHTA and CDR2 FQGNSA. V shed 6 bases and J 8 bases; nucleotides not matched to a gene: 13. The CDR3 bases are TGTGCCAGCAGACGAGGACAGGGGCTTTTTTCGGAAGCTTTCTTT. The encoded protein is CASRRGQGLFSEAFF.